The rows below give T cell receptor beta chains drawn from one sample of a study of regulatory T cells in long-lasting Graves disease. TCRdb processed the multiplex PCR reads anew with MiXCR; each CDR3 protein has one entry. Of around 240,000 distinct CDR3 sequences in the sample, more than 15% were seen once. This same sample was also part of a study on T cells in Graves' hyperthyroidism and ophthalmopathy.

The input for sequencing was peripheral blood mononuclear cells (PBMCs), taken at new diagnosis, from a patient treated with antithyroid drugs. Receptor source: a woman under 40 with Graves disease. CDR3s include the opening cysteine and the closing phenylalanine or tryptophan. Each record gives: clone size, V gene, D gene, J gene, CDR3 protein, CDR3 DNA. A D gene is named only where the DNA matches it firmly. Size values are once, few and many counts, or a class for expanded clones, and some rows have none.

many	TRBV20-1	.	TRBJ2-7	CSAEDRSAYEQYF	TGCAGTGCTGAGGATAGGTCGGCCTACGAGCAGTACTTC
many	TRBV20-1	.	TRBJ2-5	CSASLPGTEETQYF	TGCAGTGCTAGCCTTCCCGGGACTGAAGAGACCCAGTACTTC
many	TRBV15	TRBD2	TRBJ2-1	CATSTETSGGANEQFF	TGTGCCACCAGCACGGAGACTAGCGGGGGGGCCAATGAGCAGTTCTTC
once	TRBV7-9	.	TRBJ1-1	CASSPTVTEASF	TGTGCCAGCAGCCCGACAGTGACTGAAGCTTCCTTT
many	TRBV7-2	TRBD1	TRBJ1-2	CASSLRTGDYTF	TGTGCCAGCAGCTTAAGGACAGGGGACTACACCTTC
many	TRBV6-1	.	TRBJ2-7	CASRLTGTQTYEQYF	TGTGCCAGCAGACTCACCGGGACCCAGACCTACGAGCAGTACTTC
.	TRBV6-2/TRBV6-3	.	TRBJ2-1	CASNHLGGEQFF	TGTGCCAGCAACCACCTCGGAGGTGAGCAGTTCTTC
few	TRBV10-3	TRBD2	TRBJ2-1	CAISGGPGSGGEQFF	TGTGCCATCAGTGGGGGACCTGGCTCGGGAGGGGAGCAGTTCTTC
many	TRBV10-3	.	TRBJ1-2	CAISESSQHVTNYGYTF	TGTGCCATCAGTGAGTCCAGTCAGCATGTTACTAACTATGGCTACACCTTC
many	TRBV6-9	TRBD1	TRBJ1-6	CASSYLPGQAGGYNSPLHF	TGTGCCAGCAGTTACTTGCCGGGACAGGCGGGGGGCTATAATTCACCCCTCCACTTT
many	TRBV11-3	.	TRBJ2-3	CASSLVPDTQYF	TGTGCCAGCAGCTTGGTTCCAGATACGCAGTATTTT
many	TRBV27	.	TRBJ2-2	CASSLYKFTGELFF	TGTGCCAGCAGTTTATATAAGTTCACCGGGGAGCTGTTTTTT
many	TRBV4-1	TRBD1	TRBJ1-1	CASRQPGQGMGDTEAFF	TGCGCCAGCAGGCAACCGGGACAGGGAATGGGGGACACTGAAGCTTTCTTT
many	TRBV10-3	.	TRBJ2-2	CASSGTENTGELFF	TGTGCCTCAAGTGGGACGGAGAACACCGGGGAGCTGTTTTTT
.	TRBV7-2	TRBD1	TRBJ2-1	CASSDPGTGVNEQFF	TGTGCCAGCAGCGACCCCGGGACAGGGGTCAATGAGCAGTTCTTC
.	TRBV19	.	TRBJ1-5	CASSIGGPQPQHF	TGTGCCAGTAGTATCGGGGGCCCTCAGCCCCAGCATTTT
.	TRBV29-1	.	TRBJ2-1	CSVEDQNGGGRQFF	TGCAGCGTTGAAGATCAGAATGGAGGAGGGAGGCAGTTCTTC
many	TRBV5-1	TRBD1	TRBJ2-5	CASSFGDRGRSETQYF	TGCGCCAGCAGCTTCGGGGACAGGGGTAGATCGGAGACCCAGTACTTC
many	TRBV11-2	TRBD1	TRBJ2-5	CASSFGTGVFETQYF	TGTGCCAGCAGCTTCGGGACAGGGGTTTTTGAGACCCAGTACTTC
many	TRBV20-1	TRBD1	TRBJ2-7	CSASRDRAYEQYF	TGCAGTGCTAGCCGGGACAGAGCCTACGAGCAGTACTTC
few	TRBV4-1	.	TRBJ2-7	CASSQDPLSNEQYF	TGCGCCAGCAGCCAAGATCCACTTTCCAACGAGCAGTACTTC
many	TRBV12-3/TRBV12-4	.	TRBJ1-5	CASRLGGAQPQHF	TGTGCCAGCAGACTGGGCGGGGCCCAGCCCCAGCATTTT
many	TRBV7-9	.	TRBJ1-4	CASSPGGEKLFF	TGTGCCAGCAGCCCCGGGGGTGAAAAACTGTTTTTT
few	TRBV15	.	TRBJ1-4	CAASRDAGATNEKLFF	TGTGCCGCCAGCAGAGATGCCGGTGCAACTAATGAAAAACTGTTTTTT
.	TRBV2	.	TRBJ1-1	CASSQGRDEAFF	TGTGCCAGCAGTCAAGGGAGGGATGAAGCTTTCTTT
few	TRBV10-3	.	TRBJ1-3	CASGGSNSGNTIYF	TGTGCCTCCGGCGGGAGTAACTCTGGAAACACCATATATTTT
many	TRBV2	.	TRBJ1-5	CASSLTAARQPQHF	TGTGCCAGCAGTCTTACCGCCGCGAGGCAGCCCCAGCATTTT
.	TRBV5-1	.	TRBJ1-4	CASSAGTTPNEKLFF	TGCGCCAGCAGCGCCGGGACGACACCTAATGAAAAACTGTTTTTT
.	TRBV20-1	TRBD1	TRBJ1-5	CSAFTGDQPQHF	TGCAGTGCTTTCACAGGGGATCAGCCCCAGCATTTT
many	TRBV27	.	TRBJ1-5	CASSALPHQPQHF	TGTGCCAGCAGTGCCCTCCCCCATCAGCCCCAGCATTTT
many	TRBV5-4	.	TRBJ2-6	CASSMQSSGANVLTF	TGTGCCAGCAGCATGCAGAGCTCTGGGGCCAACGTCCTGACTTTC